This T cell receptor beta chain derives from a study of blood T cell repertoires in COVID-19. Looking at the study overall: Specimens from acute and convalescent COVID-19 originated in the United States, Italy and Spain. The analysed material was cDNA or gDNA that came from T cells, B-cell-depleted T cells, or PBMCs.

In the authors' methods: Scientists estimated how many nucleated cells there were by amplifying reference gene primers. TCRdb's table, derived via immunoSEQ multiplex PCR, lists solely in-frame clones and lacks some. V, J and clone size are taken as reported in that table, and D and trimming were inferred from the DNA itself. The data show some 160,000 clones, around 90% seen once. The CDR3 sequence is 17 residues long. V shed 1 base, J shed 3 bases, and the junction held 8 bases outside the gene matches. Germline CDR1 and CDR2: SGHTA and FQGTGA. Seattle patient enrollment occurred during active infection, with longitudinal follow-up thereafter.

The rearrangement links TRBV7-3 to TRBJ2-3, with 9 bases lining up with TRBD1. The sequence was collected from a man younger than 35 with COVID-19, enrolled during active disease. The specimen sequenced was peripheral blood. DNA for the CDR3: TGTGCCAGCAGCTTAAGCACTGCGACAGGGGGAACAGATACGCAGTATTTT. It translates to CASSLSTATGGTDTQYF.